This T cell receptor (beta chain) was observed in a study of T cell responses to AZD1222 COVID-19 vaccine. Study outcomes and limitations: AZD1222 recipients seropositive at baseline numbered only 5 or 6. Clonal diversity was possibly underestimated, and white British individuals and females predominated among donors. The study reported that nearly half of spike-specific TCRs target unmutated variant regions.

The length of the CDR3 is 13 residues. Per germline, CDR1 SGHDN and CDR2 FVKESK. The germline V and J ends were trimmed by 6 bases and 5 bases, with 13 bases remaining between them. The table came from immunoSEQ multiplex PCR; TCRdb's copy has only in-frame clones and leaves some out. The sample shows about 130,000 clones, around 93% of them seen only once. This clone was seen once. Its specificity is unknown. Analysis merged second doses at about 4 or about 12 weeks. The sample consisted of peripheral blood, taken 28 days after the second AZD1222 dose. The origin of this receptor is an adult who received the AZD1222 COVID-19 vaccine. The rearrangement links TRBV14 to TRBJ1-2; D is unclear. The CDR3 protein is CASRGGMEYGYTF. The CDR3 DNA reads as TGTGCCAGCAGGGGAGGGATGGAATATGGCTACACCTTC. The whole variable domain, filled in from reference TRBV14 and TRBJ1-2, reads EAGVTQFPSHSVIEKGQTVTLRCDPISGHDNLYWYRRVMGKEIKFLLHFVKESKQDESGMPNNRFLAERTGGTYSTLKVQPAELEDSGVYFCASRGGMEYGYTFGSGTRLTVV.